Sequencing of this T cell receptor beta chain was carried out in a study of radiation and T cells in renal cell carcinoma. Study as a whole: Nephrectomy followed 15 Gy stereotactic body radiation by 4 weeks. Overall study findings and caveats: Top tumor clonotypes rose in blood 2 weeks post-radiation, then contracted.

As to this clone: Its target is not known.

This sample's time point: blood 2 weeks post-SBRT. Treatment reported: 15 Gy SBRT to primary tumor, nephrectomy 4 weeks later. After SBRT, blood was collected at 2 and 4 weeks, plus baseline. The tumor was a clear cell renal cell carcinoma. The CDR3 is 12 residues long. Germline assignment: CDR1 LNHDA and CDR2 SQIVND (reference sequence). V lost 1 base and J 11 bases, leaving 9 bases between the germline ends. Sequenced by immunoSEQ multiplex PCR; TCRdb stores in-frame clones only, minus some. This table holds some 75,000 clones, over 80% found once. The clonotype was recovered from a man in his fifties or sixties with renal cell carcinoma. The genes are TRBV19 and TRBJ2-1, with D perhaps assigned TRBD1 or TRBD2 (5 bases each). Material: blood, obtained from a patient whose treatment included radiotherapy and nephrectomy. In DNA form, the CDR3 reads TGTGCCAGTAGTATAGGTCGGGGACAGCAGTTCTTC. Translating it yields CASSIGRGQQFF. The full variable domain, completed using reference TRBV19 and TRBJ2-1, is DGGITQSPKYLFRKEGQNVTLSCEQNLNHDAMYWYRQDPGQGLRLIYYSQIVNDFQKGDIAEGYSVSREKKESFPLTVTSAQKNPTAFYLCASSIGRGQQFFGPGTRLTVL.